A selection of T cell receptor beta chains follows, all from one sample in a study of OX40 agonist ivuxolimab in advanced cancers. Assay: immunoSEQ multiplex PCR; the TCRdb copy retains only in-frame clones and omits some. Among about 40,000 clones listed, 88% were seen once. This sample comprised CD4+ or CD8+ T cells sorted from blood, obtained in a trial of the OX40 agonist ivuxolimab. These receptors came from an adult with an advanced solid tumor such as melanoma, head and neck, liver or kidney cancer. The CDR3 runs from the conserved cysteine through the conserved F or W. Each record gives: clone size, D gene, V gene, J gene, CDR3 DNA, CDR3 protein. The D gene is left open where the match is weak. Clone sizes are given selectively: once, few, many, or a class where the clone is expanded.

clone size: -; D gene: -; V gene: TRBV5-4; J gene: TRBJ1-1; CDR3 DNA: TGTGCCAGCTTCCCCGGCGGGGGGGACACTGAAGCTTTCTTT; CDR3 protein: CASFPGGGDTEAFF
clone size: -; D gene: -; V gene: TRBV14; J gene: TRBJ2-7; CDR3 DNA: TGTGCCAGCAGCCAGATGCCTGGGTTCGAGCAGTACTTC; CDR3 protein: CASSQMPGFEQYF
clone size: -; D gene: -; V gene: TRBV13; J gene: TRBJ1-2; CDR3 DNA: TGTGCCAGCAGTCCCGACCTTGGGGTACCGCCCTACGGCTACACCTTC; CDR3 protein: CASSPDLGVPPYGYTF
clone size: -; D gene: TRBD1; V gene: TRBV19; J gene: TRBJ1-2; CDR3 DNA: TGTGCCAGTAGTATGTGGACAGGGGAGTATGGCTACACCTTC; CDR3 protein: CASSMWTGEYGYTF
clone size: once; D gene: -; V gene: TRBV27; J gene: TRBJ1-5; CDR3 DNA: TGTGCCAGCAGGCTAACAATTAGCAATCAGCCCCAGCATTTT; CDR3 protein: CASRLTISNQPQHF
clone size: -; D gene: TRBD1; V gene: TRBV7-6; J gene: TRBJ2-7; CDR3 DNA: TGTGCCAGCAGCCGGGACAGCGAGAGCTACGAGCAGTACTTC; CDR3 protein: CASSRDSESYEQYF
clone size: -; D gene: -; V gene: TRBV19; J gene: TRBJ2-7; CDR3 DNA: TGTGCCAGTAGTCTGGGCTACGAGCAGTACTTC; CDR3 protein: CASSLGYEQYF
clone size: -; D gene: -; V gene: TRBV6-5; J gene: TRBJ1-1; CDR3 DNA: TGTGCCAGCAGTTACCCCGGCCTGAGGGGTGAAGCTTTCTTT; CDR3 protein: CASSYPGLRGEAFF
clone size: -; D gene: -; V gene: TRBV7-6; J gene: TRBJ2-7; CDR3 DNA: TGTGCCAGCAGCTTAGCAAGGGGGGCCTACGAGCAGTACTTC; CDR3 protein: CASSLARGAYEQYF
clone size: -; D gene: -; V gene: TRBV6-6; J gene: TRBJ2-5; CDR3 DNA: TGTGCCAGCAGTTTACAGGGTGGGGAGACCCAGTACTTC; CDR3 protein: CASSLQGGETQYF
clone size: -; D gene: -; V gene: TRBV29-1; J gene: TRBJ2-2; CDR3 DNA: TGCAGCGTTCTCCTGCCACGTTTGAACACCGGGGAGCTGTTTTTT; CDR3 protein: CSVLLPRLNTGELFF
clone size: -; D gene: TRBD1; V gene: TRBV7-4; J gene: TRBJ1-2; CDR3 DNA: TGTGCCAGCAGCTTAAGGACAGGTGGGGACGGCTACACCTTC; CDR3 protein: CASSLRTGGDGYTF
clone size: -; D gene: TRBD1; V gene: TRBV28; J gene: TRBJ1-1; CDR3 DNA: TGTGCCAGCAGTTCGTCCCGGGACAGGGAGAGGAACACTGAAGCTTTCTTT; CDR3 protein: CASSSSRDRERNTEAFF
clone size: -; D gene: TRBD2; V gene: TRBV27; J gene: TRBJ2-5; CDR3 DNA: TGTGCCAGCAGTTTAGGGCTAGCGGGGAAACACCCTCACCTCCAGCAAGAGACCCAGTACTTC; CDR3 protein: CASSLGLAGKHPHLQQETQYF
clone size: -; D gene: -; V gene: TRBV19; J gene: TRBJ2-5; CDR3 DNA: TGTGCCAGTAGTAGCCGGGCAGTACAAGAGACCCAGTACTTC; CDR3 protein: CASSSRAVQETQYF
clone size: few; D gene: -; V gene: TRBV28; J gene: TRBJ2-7; CDR3 DNA: TGTGCCAGCAGCTGTGTACTAGCCTACTACGAGCAGTACTTC; CDR3 protein: CASSCVLAYYEQYF
clone size: -; D gene: -; V gene: TRBV19; J gene: TRBJ2-7; CDR3 DNA: TGTGCCAGTAGTCCTAGTAGCTACGAGCAGTACTTC; CDR3 protein: CASSPSSYEQYF
clone size: -; D gene: -; V gene: TRBV7-9; J gene: TRBJ1-2; CDR3 DNA: TGTGCCAGCAGTTCCCCGGGTTTCGGGTATGGCTACACCTTC; CDR3 protein: CASSSPGFGYGYTF
clone size: -; D gene: -; V gene: TRBV7-9; J gene: TRBJ1-1; CDR3 DNA: TGTGCCAGCAGATTGCAGGGTGCCGCTGAAGCTTTCTTT; CDR3 protein: CASRLQGAAEAFF
clone size: -; D gene: -; V gene: TRBV5-8; J gene: TRBJ2-3; CDR3 DNA: TGTGCCAGCCGCCGCGACCCGCTGGCGCAGTATTTT; CDR3 protein: CASRRDPLAQYF
clone size: -; D gene: -; V gene: TRBV7-8; J gene: TRBJ2-7; CDR3 DNA: TGTGCCAGCAGCTACCGAGGGGGGGGAGCTTCCTACGAGCAGTACTTC; CDR3 protein: CASSYRGGGASYEQYF
clone size: -; D gene: -; V gene: TRBV6-1; J gene: TRBJ2-1; CDR3 DNA: TGTGCCAGCAGTGGGGAGTACTTGCCCTACAATGAGCAGTTCTTC; CDR3 protein: CASSGEYLPYNEQFF
clone size: few; D gene: TRBD2; V gene: TRBV9; J gene: TRBJ2-2; CDR3 DNA: TGTGCCAGCAGCGGACTAGCAACCGGGGAGCTGTTTTTT; CDR3 protein: CASSGLATGELFF
clone size: once; D gene: -; V gene: TRBV7-2; J gene: TRBJ1-2; CDR3 DNA: TGTGCCAGCTCAGTTGGGGACCCCTCCTACACCTTC; CDR3 protein: CASSVGDPSYTF
clone size: -; D gene: TRBD1; V gene: TRBV28; J gene: TRBJ1-1; CDR3 DNA: TGTGCCATTCGAAGGACAGGGACGGCTTTCTTT; CDR3 protein: CAIRRTGTAFF